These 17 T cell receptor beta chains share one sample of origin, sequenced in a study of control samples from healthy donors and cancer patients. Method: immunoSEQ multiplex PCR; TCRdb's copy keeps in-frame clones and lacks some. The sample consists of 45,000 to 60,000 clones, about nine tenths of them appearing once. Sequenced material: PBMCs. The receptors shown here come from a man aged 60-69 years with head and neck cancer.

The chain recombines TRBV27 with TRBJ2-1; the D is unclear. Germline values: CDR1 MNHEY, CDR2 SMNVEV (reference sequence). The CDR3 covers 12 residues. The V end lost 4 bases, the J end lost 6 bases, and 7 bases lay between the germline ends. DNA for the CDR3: TGTGCCAGCAGTTCGTTTATCAATGAGCAGTTCTTC. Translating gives CASSSFINEQFF.

The CDR3 sequence: CASSSPGRSSGANVLTF. The CDR3 coding sequence is TGTGCCAGTAGTAGCCCGGGACGGTCCTCTGGGGCCAACGTCCTGACTTTC. The rearrangement joins TRBV19 to TRBJ2-6; D is perhaps TRBD1 or TRBD2 (5 bases each). Germline assignment: CDR1 LNHDA and CDR2 SQIVND (reference sequence). V dropped 4 bases and J dropped 0 bases, with 13 bases sitting between them. This CDR3 spans 17 amino acids.

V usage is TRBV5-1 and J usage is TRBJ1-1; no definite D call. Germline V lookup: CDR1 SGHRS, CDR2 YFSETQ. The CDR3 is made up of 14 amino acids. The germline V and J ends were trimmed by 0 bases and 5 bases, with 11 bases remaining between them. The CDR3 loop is CASSLGSTKTEAFF. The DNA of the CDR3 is TGCGCCAGCAGCTTGGGGTCTACGAAGACTGAAGCTTTCTTT.

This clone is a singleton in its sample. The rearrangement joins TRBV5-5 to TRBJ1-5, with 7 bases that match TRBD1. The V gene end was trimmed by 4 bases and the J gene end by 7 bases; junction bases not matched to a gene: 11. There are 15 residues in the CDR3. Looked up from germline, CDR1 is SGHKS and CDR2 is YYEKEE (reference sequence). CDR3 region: CASSPQITGVQPQHF. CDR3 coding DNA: TGTGCCAGCAGCCCACAGATAACAGGGGTCCAGCCCCAGCATTTT.

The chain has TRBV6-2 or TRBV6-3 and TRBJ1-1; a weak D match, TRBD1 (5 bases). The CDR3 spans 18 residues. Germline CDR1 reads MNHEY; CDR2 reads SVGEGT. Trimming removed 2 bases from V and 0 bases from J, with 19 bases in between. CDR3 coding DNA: TGTGCCAGCAGTTACCCCTTGACCCCTGGGGGAGTGAACACTGAAGCTTTCTTT. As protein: CASSYPLTPGGVNTEAFF.

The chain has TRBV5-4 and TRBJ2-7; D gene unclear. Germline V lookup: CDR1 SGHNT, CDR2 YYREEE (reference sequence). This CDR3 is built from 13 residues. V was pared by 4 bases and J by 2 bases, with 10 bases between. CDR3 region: CASSPTPTYEQYF. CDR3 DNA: TGTGCCAGCAGCCCCACTCCTACCTACGAGCAGTACTTC.

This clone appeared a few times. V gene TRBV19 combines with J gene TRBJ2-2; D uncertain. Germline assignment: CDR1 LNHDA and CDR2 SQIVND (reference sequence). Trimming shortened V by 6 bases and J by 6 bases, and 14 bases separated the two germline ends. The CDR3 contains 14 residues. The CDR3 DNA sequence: TGTGCCAGTAGCCCCAGGTCGGCGGCCGGGGAGCTGTTTTTT. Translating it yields CASSPRSAAGELFF. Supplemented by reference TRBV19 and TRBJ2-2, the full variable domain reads DGGITQSPKYLFRKEGQNVTLSCEQNLNHDAMYWYRQDPGQGLRLIYYSQIVNDFQKGDIAEGYSVSREKKESFPLTVTSAQKNPTAFYLCASSPRSAAGELFFGEGSRLTVL.

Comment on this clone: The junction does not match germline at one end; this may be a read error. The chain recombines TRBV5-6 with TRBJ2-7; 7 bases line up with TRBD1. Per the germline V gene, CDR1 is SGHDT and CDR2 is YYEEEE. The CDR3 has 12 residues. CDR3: CASSSSIGQVNF. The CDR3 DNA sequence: TGTGCCAGCAGCTCCTCGATTGGACAGGTGAACTTC. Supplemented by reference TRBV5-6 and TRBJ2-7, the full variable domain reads DAGVTQSPTHLIKTRGQQVTLRCSPKSGHDTVSWYQQALGQGPQFIFQYYEEEERQRGNFPDRFSGHQFPNYSSELNVNALLLGDSALYLCASSSSIGQVNFGPGTRLTVT.

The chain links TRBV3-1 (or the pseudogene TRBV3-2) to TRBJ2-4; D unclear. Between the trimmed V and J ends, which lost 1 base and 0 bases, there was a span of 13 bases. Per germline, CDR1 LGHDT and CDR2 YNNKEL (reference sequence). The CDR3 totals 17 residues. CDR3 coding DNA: TGTGCCAGCAGCCAAGCAAATTGGCGGATAGCCAAAAACATTCAGTACTTC. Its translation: CASSQANWRIAKNIQYF.

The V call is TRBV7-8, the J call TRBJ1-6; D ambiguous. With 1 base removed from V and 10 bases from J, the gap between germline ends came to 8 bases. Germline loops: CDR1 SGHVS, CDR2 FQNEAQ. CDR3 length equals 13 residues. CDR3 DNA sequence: TGTGCCAGCAGCTTAGTTTTAAGGTCACCCCTCCACTTT. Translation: CASSLVLRSPLHF.

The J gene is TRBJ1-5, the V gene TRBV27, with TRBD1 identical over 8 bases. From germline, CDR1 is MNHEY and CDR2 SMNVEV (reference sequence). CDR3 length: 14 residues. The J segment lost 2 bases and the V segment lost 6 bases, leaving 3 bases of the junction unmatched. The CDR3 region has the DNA TGTGCCAGCAGGGACAGGGCCCGCAATCAGCCCCAGCATTTT. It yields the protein CASRDRARNQPQHF.

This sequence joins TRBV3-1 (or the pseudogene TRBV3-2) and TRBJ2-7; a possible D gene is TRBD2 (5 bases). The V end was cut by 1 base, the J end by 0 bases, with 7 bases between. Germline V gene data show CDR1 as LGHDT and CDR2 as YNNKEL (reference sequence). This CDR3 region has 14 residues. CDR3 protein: CASSQAGSSYEQYF. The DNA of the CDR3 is TGTGCCAGCAGCCAAGCGGGGAGCTCCTACGAGCAGTACTTC.

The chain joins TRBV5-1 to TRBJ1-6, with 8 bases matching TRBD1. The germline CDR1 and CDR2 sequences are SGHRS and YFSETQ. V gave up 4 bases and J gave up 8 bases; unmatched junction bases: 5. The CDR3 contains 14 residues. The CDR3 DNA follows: TGCGCCAGCAGCCAAGGACAGGGTGATTCACCCCTCCACTTT. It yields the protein CASSQGQGDSPLHF.

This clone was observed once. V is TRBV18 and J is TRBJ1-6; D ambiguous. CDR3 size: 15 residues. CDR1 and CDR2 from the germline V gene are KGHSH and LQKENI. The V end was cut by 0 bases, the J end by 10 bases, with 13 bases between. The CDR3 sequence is CASSPPGPSYSPLHF. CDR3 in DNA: TGTGCCAGCTCACCACCGGGCCCGTCGTACTCACCCCTCCACTTT.

Written as DNA, the CDR3 is TGTGCCAGCAGTTATAGCGGGAGAGCCTACGAGCAGTACTTC. It specifies CASSYSGRAYEQYF. This rearrangement joins TRBV6-1 to TRBJ2-7; 9 bases map to TRBD2. V shed 5 bases and J 2 bases; nucleotides not matched to a gene: 4. CDR3 size: 14 residues. The V gene's germline CDR1 is MNHNS and CDR2 SASEGT.

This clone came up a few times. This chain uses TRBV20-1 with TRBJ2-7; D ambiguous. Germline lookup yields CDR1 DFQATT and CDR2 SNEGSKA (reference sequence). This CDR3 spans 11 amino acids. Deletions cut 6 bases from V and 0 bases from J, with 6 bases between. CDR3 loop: CSAHTSYEQYF. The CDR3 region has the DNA TGCAGTGCCCACACCTCCTACGAGCAGTACTTC.

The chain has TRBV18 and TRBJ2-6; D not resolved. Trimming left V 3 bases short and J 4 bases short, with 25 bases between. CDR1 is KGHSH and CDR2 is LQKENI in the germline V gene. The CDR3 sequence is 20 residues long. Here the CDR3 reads CASSPAAWPSRAAGANVLTF. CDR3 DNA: TGTGCCAGCTCACCCGCAGCGTGGCCCTCTCGGGCAGCCGGGGCCAACGTCCTGACTTTC.